The 5 T cell receptor beta chains presented below share a single source sample, sequenced in a study of T-cell memory formation after mild COVID-19. TCRdb recomputed calls from the 5' RACE reads with MiXCR, one row per CDR3 protein. Of fewer than 650,000 distinct CDR3 sequences listed, roughly 17% were seen once; the top ten hold roughly 8.2%. Sequenced sample: PBMCs or a T cell subset sorted from them (not recorded which). These receptors were taken from an adult woman who had mild COVID-19 (a few samples of this study predate the infection). Cell type and time point are not known.

This clonotype was picked up a small number of times. The chain joins TRBV7-2 to TRBJ2-3, with TRBD2 matching 13 bases. The CDR3 sequence is 16 residues long. The V gene end was trimmed by 4 bases and the J gene end by 5 bases; junction bases not matched to a gene: 6. CDR1 is SGHTA and CDR2 is FQGNSA in the germline V gene. This CDR3 is CASSSRTSGSVDTQYF. CDR3 sequence (DNA): TGTGCCAGCAGCTCCCGGACTAGCGGGAGTGTAGATACGCAGTATTTT.

The chain has TRBV12-3 or TRBV12-4 and TRBJ2-1, with D perhaps matching TRBD1 (6 bases). The CDR3 has 16 amino acids. The V end lost 3 bases, the J end lost 7 bases, and 19 bases lay between the germline ends. CDR3 in DNA: TGTGCCAGCAGTTTGGCAGGGGCCCCTAGGGGAAATGAGCAGTTCTTC. Amino acids: CASSLAGAPRGNEQFF.

The chain has TRBV27 and TRBJ2-1; D gene ambiguous. Per the germline V gene, CDR1 is MNHEY and CDR2 is SMNVEV (reference sequence). Trimming cost V 5 bases and J 7 bases, with 15 bases left between them. The CDR3 contains 14 residues. CDR3 nucleotide sequence: TGTGCCAGCAGTACGCAATCGGCCCGTAATGAGCAGTTCTTC. It specifies CASSTQSARNEQFF.

The rearrangement joins TRBV5-1 to TRBJ1-3; a weak D match, TRBD1 (5 bases). This CDR3 is 17 amino acids long. V was clipped by 0 bases and J by 0 bases, with 13 bases between them. The germline gives CDR1 SGHRS, CDR2 YFSETQ. The CDR3 nucleotides read TGCGCCAGCAGCTTGGCCCCCCCGGGGACCTCTGGAAACACCATATATTTT. Translated, it gives CASSLAPPGTSGNTIYF.

This chain connects TRBV12-3 or TRBV12-4 to TRBJ1-5; D uncertain. The CDR3 length is 14 residues. V lost 8 bases and J 6 bases, leaving 17 bases between the germline ends. The CDR3 DNA reads as TGTGCCAGCGGGGAGGGTGGAGGCACTCAGCCCCAGCATTTT. This gives the protein CASGEGGGTQPQHF.